This entry concerns a single TCR beta chain. Clones were read by immunoSEQ multiplex PCR, and TCRdb kept only the in-frame ones, dropping some. Here the sample spans some 130,000 clones, more than 70% being singletons. The trim removed 6 bases at V and 0 bases at J, leaving 8 bases unmatched. Germline V gene sequence: CDR1 MDHEN, CDR2 SYDVKM. The CDR3 sequence is 16 residues long. These data come from a study of blood T cell repertoires in COVID-19. The chain combines TRBV28 with TRBJ1-1; TRBD1 matches 9 bases. Sequenced: peripheral blood. The clonotype was recovered from a man in his fifties or sixties with acute or convalescent COVID-19. The CDR3 nucleotides are TGTGCCAGCAGAGACGGGACAGGGACCATGAACACTGAAGCTTTCTTT. This codes for CASRDGTGTMNTEAFF.